The 18 T cell receptor beta chains given below trace back to one sample, sequenced in a study of early T cells in non-severe SARS-CoV-2 infection. Via MiXCR, TCRdb re-called the 5' RACE reads, giving one row per CDR3 protein. The data contain tens of thousands of distinct CDR3 sequences, approximately 9.7% of them singletons. Sequences were obtained from whole blood. These receptors were collected from an adult who was a healthcare worker with PCR-confirmed SARS-CoV-2 infection or an uninfected control (not recorded which).

This clonotype was seen only a few times. The V call is TRBV4-2, the J call TRBJ1-1; TRBD1 is a possible D gene (5 bases). Germline V gene sequence: CDR1 LGHNA, CDR2 YNFKEQ. V gave up 4 bases and J gave up 2 bases, with 11 bases separating them. This CDR3 is built from 14 residues. CDR3 sequence reads: CASSPQGGNTEAFF. CDR3 in DNA: TGTGCCAGCAGCCCCCAGGGAGGCAACACTGAAGCTTTCTTT.

This clonotype was counted only a few times. This chain connects TRBV20-1 to TRBJ2-6, with unresolved D. The CDR3 consists of 15 residues. Trimming shortened V by 0 bases and J by 0 bases, and 6 bases separated the two germline ends. Germline V lookup: CDR1 DFQATT, CDR2 SNEGSKA (reference sequence). The CDR3 DNA reads TGCAGTGCTAGAGAAAGGCCCTCTGGGGCCAACGTCCTGACTTTC. Its protein is CSARERPSGANVLTF.

This clonotype was seen repeatedly, ten times or more. The chain combines TRBV7-2 with TRBJ1-5; possibly TRBD1 for D (5 bases). V lost 5 bases to trimming and J lost 1 base, with 15 bases between them. The length of the CDR3 is 16 residues. Looked up from germline, CDR1 is SGHTA and CDR2 is FQGNSA. CDR3 DNA sequence: TGTGCCAGCAGCCTAACATTCGACAGAAGCAATCAGCCCCAGCATTTT. This translates into CASSLTFDRSNQPQHF.

This clonotype was observed a few times. The chain joins TRBV7-9 to TRBJ1-1; D gene uncertain. The CDR3 totals 12 residues. The V end lost 1 base, the J end lost 5 bases, and 5 bases lay between the germline ends. The germline V gene has CDR1 SEHNR and CDR2 FQNEAQ (reference sequence). The CDR3 loop reads CASSLGETEAFF. DNA of the CDR3: TGTGCCAGCAGCTTAGGGGAGACTGAAGCTTTCTTT.

The chain carries TRBV6-5 and TRBJ1-1; D unclear. Trimming took 2 bases from V and 4 from J, leaving 8 bases between them. The germline CDR1 and CDR2 sequences are MNHEY and SVGAGI. This CDR3 spans 13 amino acids. The DNA for the CDR3 is TGTGCCAGCAGTTACGGTAGAGGCACTGAAGCTTTCTTT. This codes for CASSYGRGTEAFF.

This clonotype was counted many times. The chain has TRBV12-3 or TRBV12-4 and TRBJ2-1; TRBD1 aligns across 8 bases. The CDR3 extends over 15 amino acids. J gave up 1 base and V 7 bases, and 6 bases lay outside the gene matches. CDR3 in amino acids: CASNLDRGSYNEQFF. The CDR3 coding sequence is TGTGCCAGCAACCTCGACAGGGGTTCCTACAATGAGCAGTTCTTC.

This rearrangement joins TRBV6-2 or TRBV6-3 to TRBJ2-7; D remains unclear. V gave up 2 bases and J gave up 5 bases, with 22 bases separating them. The germline gives CDR1 MNHEY, CDR2 SVGEGT. The CDR3 spans 17 residues. The CDR3 DNA sequence: TGTGCCAGCAGTTACGATCCCACGCGGCTCACTTTAAACGAGCAGTACTTC. Translation: CASSYDPTRLTLNEQYF.

This chain connects TRBV29-1 to TRBJ1-2, with 8 bases matching TRBD1. The CDR3 runs to 11 residues. The V and J ends lost 5 bases and 8 bases, in that order; junction bases with no gene match: 4. Germline V gene data show CDR1 as SQVTM and CDR2 as ANQGSEA. The DNA of the CDR3 is TGCAGCGTTCAGGGGGCGGGAGGCTACACCTTC. Translated, it gives CSVQGAGGYTF.

V and J are TRBV7-8 and TRBJ2-5; D possibly corresponds to TRBD2 (5 bases). The CDR3 length is 15 residues. The germline V gene encodes CDR1 SGHVS and CDR2 FQNEAQ. Trimming shortened V by 2 bases and J by 5 bases, and 15 bases separated the two germline ends. CDR3 DNA sequence: TGTGCCAGCAGCTTATTGACGGGCGGGCGTGAGACCCAGTACTTC. It specifies CASSLLTGGRETQYF.

This clonotype was detected a few times. The genes are TRBV10-3 and TRBJ1-6, with 7 bases identical to TRBD1. The CDR3 consists of 14 residues. Germline CDR1 ENHRY, CDR2 SYGVKD. Trimming took 10 bases from V and 7 from J; bases not matched to a gene: 10. The CDR3 is CATLEGQINSPLHF. The CDR3 DNA is TGTGCCACCCTAGAGGGACAGATCAATTCACCCCTCCACTTT.

This chain joins TRBV30 and TRBJ1-1; D unclear. The CDR3 contains 12 residues. Trimming pared 1 base from V and 8 bases from J, leaving 11 bases between. Germline V gene lookup returns CDR1 GTSNPN and CDR2 SVGIG (reference sequence). The CDR3 sequence: CAWSEVLGEAFF. In DNA, the CDR3 is TGTGCCTGGAGTGAGGTTCTAGGAGAAGCTTTCTTT.

This sequence joins TRBV7-6 and TRBJ2-2, with D possibly matching TRBD1 (6 bases). Germline CDR1 reads SGHVS; CDR2 reads FNYEAQ. The CDR3 covers 15 residues. The V gene lost 5 bases and the J gene lost 2 bases, with 12 bases spanning the gap. The CDR3 region is CASSPQGRNTGELFF. The CDR3 DNA sequence: TGTGCCAGCAGCCCCCAGGGGAGAAACACCGGGGAGCTGTTTTTT.

The chain uses TRBV12-3 or TRBV12-4 and TRBJ2-5; 7 bases align to TRBD2. The CDR3 spans 16 residues. The ends lost 5 bases at V and 0 bases at J; junction bases unmatched: 9. The CDR3 nucleotides are TGTGCCAGCAGTCTTTACGCCGGGACTAACCAAGAGACCCAGTACTTC. Amino acid sequence: CASSLYAGTNQETQYF.

This chain joins TRBV10-3 and TRBJ1-4; TRBD1 matches 7 bases. The CDR3 has 15 amino acids. Germline CDR1 reads ENHRY; CDR2 reads SYGVKD. V lost 1 base and J lost 5; bases outside the gene matches: 4. CDR3 nucleotide sequence: TGTGCCATCAGTGAGTACGGGACAGAAAATGAAAAACTGTTTTTT. This encodes CAISEYGTENEKLFF.

This clonotype was recorded many times. The chain joins TRBV2 to TRBJ2-3; tentative D call: TRBD2 (5 bases). V was cut by 5 bases and J by 3 bases, with 12 bases left in between. Germline V CDR1 and CDR2: SNHLY, FYNNEI. The CDR3 is made up of 14 amino acids. The CDR3 DNA sequence: TGTGCCAGCAGTACCGGGGATGGAACAGATACGCAGTATTTT. It codes for CASSTGDGTDTQYF.

This clonotype has ten or more counts. The CDR3 region is CASSLRTPQGQSYEQYF. As DNA, the CDR3 is TGCGCCAGCAGCTTGCGTACTCCGCAGGGTCAGTCCTACGAGCAGTACTTC. This chain links TRBV5-1 with TRBJ2-7, with D possibly TRBD1 on 5 matching bases. V lost 1 base and J lost 1, with 18 bases in between. Germline assignment: CDR1 SGHRS and CDR2 YFSETQ. The CDR3 covers 17 residues. Supplemented by reference TRBV5-1 and TRBJ2-7, the full variable domain reads KAGVTQTPRYLIKTRGQQVTLSCSPISGHRSVSWYQQTPGQGLQFLFEYFSETQRNKGNFPGRFSGRQFSNSRSEMNVSTLELGDSALYLCASSLRTPQGQSYEQYFGPGTRLTVT.

This clonotype was picked up a small number of times. V gene TRBV7-9 combines with J gene TRBJ2-1, with 7 bases matching TRBD1. The V gene end was trimmed by 2 bases and the J gene end by 7 bases; junction bases not matched to a gene: 2. Germline values: CDR1 SEHNR, CDR2 FQNEAQ (reference sequence). The CDR3 is made up of 13 amino acids. The DNA of the CDR3 is TGTGCCAGCAGCTTATCGACAGGGAATGAGCAGTTCTTC. This translates into CASSLSTGNEQFF. Filled out from reference TRBV7-9 and TRBJ2-1, the complete variable domain reads DTGVSQNPRHKITKRGQNVTFRCDPISEHNRLYWYRQTLGQGPEFLTYFQNEAQLEKSRLLSDRFSAERPKGSFSTLEIQRTEQGDSAMYLCASSLSTGNEQFFGPGTRLTVL.

The chain is built from TRBV4-1 and TRBJ2-7, with 8 nucleotides matching TRBD2. The CDR3 contains 16 residues. Germline assignment: CDR1 MGHRA and CDR2 YSYEKL. V lost 1 base to trimming and J lost 4 bases; unmatched junction nucleotides: 9. The CDR3 spells CASSQAGTGGTYEQYF. The CDR3 DNA reads TGCGCCAGCAGCCAAGCAGGGACGGGGGGGACTTACGAGCAGTACTTC.